This TCR beta chain derives from a study of early T cells in non-severe SARS-CoV-2 infection. About the research overall: Chains stayed unpaired after sequencing of bulk RNA from unsorted whole blood. Study-level results: There was a bias toward anti-spike CD8 responses in VDJdb matching, which missed private and CD4 specificities.

Individual cDNA molecules each received unique molecular identifiers attached to them. TCRdb re-called the 5' RACE reads through MiXCR, storing one row per CDR3 protein. The sample yields 75,000 to 80,000 distinct CDR3 sequences, roughly 12% seen once. This CDR3 region has 14 residues. Trimming removed 3 bases from V and 2 bases from J, with 11 bases in between. Germline V gene data show CDR1 as MDHEN and CDR2 as SYDVKM. This clonotype appeared a few times. Its antigen is as yet unknown. The chain uses TRBV28 and TRBJ2-7, with a weak D call TRBD2 (6 bases). This TCR derives from an adult who was a healthcare worker with PCR-confirmed SARS-CoV-2 infection or an uninfected control (not recorded which). The material sequenced was whole blood, taken at baseline. The CDR3, as DNA: TGTGCCAGCAGTTTTGGGGACTTGACCTACGAGCAGTACTTC. This codes for CASSFGDLTYEQYF.